Presented here are 24 T cell receptor beta chains from one specimen sequenced in a study of tumor and adjacent non-tumor tissue in lung cancer. The template was RNA from unsorted bulk tissue. TCRbeta libraries were built with three rounds of nested PCR, modified from ARM-PCR. TCRdb passed the multiplex PCR reads through MiXCR, listing each CDR3 protein once. The top ten hold about 25% of the sample, which has under 250,000 distinct CDR3 sequences, roughly 70% seen once. The sequencing input was lung tumor tissue. Receptor source: a man in his 60s with non-small cell lung cancer.

As regards this clonotype: A much bigger clone sits one base away, suggesting this may be a read error. The J gene is TRBJ2-1, the V gene TRBV20-1; 9 nucleotides agree with TRBD2. Germline V gene sequence: CDR1 DFQATT, CDR2 SNEGSKA (reference sequence). V trimming: 0 bases; J trimming: 8 bases; junction bases outside the gene matches: 5. This CDR3 contains 14 residues. CDR3 in amino acids: CSARDLAGRDEQFF. For the CDR3, the DNA is TGCAGTGCTAGAGATCTAGCGGGAAGGGATGAGCAGTTCTTC.

A word on this clonotype: Possible read error: a much larger clone is one base away. The rearrangement uses TRBV6-2 or TRBV6-3 and TRBJ2-7; maybe TRBD2 (6 bases). V lost 7 bases and J 0 bases, leaving 13 bases between the germline ends. Germline CDR1 is MNHEY and CDR2 is SVGEGT. This CDR3 is built from 14 residues. CDR3 loop: CASMGDSVSYEQYF. The CDR3 DNA follows: TGTGCCAGCATGGGGGACTCCGTCTCCTACGAGCAGTACTTC.

To note about this clonotype: One end of the junction varies from germline; a read error may be responsible. CDR3 nucleotides: TGCGCCAGCAGCTTGGGCCAGCGATACGAGCTGTACTTC. Protein sequence: CASSLGQRYELYF. This chain connects TRBV5-1 to TRBJ2-7; D uncertain. The CDR3 has 13 amino acids. In germline, CDR1 is SGHRS, CDR2 YFSETQ.

In the case of this clonotype: At one of its ends the junction is not consistent with the germline gene, which may arise from a read error. The chain joins TRBV11-2 to TRBJ1-1; weak D call: TRBD1 (5 bases). This CDR3 has 14 amino acids. Germline V gives CDR1 SGHAT, CDR2 FQNNGV. In DNA form, the CDR3 reads TGTGACAGCAGCCTATCATGGGGGAACACTGAAGCTTCCTTT. As protein: CDSSLSWGNTEASF.

This clonotype was found once. The chain has TRBV5-1 and TRBJ2-1, with 13 bases that match TRBD2. Germline V gene lookup returns CDR1 SGHRS and CDR2 YFSETQ. The CDR3 length is 15 residues. J gave up 9 bases and V 2 bases, and 5 bases lay outside the gene matches. The CDR3 loop is CASSFGLAGEGEQFF. The CDR3 nucleotides are TGCGCCAGCAGCTTTGGACTAGCGGGAGAGGGTGAGCAGTTCTTC. Filled out from reference TRBV5-1 and TRBJ2-1, the complete variable domain reads KAGVTQTPRYLIKTRGQQVTLSCSPISGHRSVSWYQQTPGQGLQFLFEYFSETQRNKGNFPGRFSGRQFSNSRSEMNVSTLELGDSALYLCASSFGLAGEGEQFFGPGTRLTVL.

The V call is TRBV14, the J call TRBJ2-1; no clear D gene. With 3 bases removed from V and 11 bases from J, the gap between germline ends came to 14 bases. The CDR3 spans 13 residues. Germline CDR1 is SGHDN and CDR2 is FVKESK. The CDR3 loop is CASSQSSRMKQFF. CDR3 DNA: TGTGCCAGCAGCCAGAGTTCTAGAATGAAGCAGTTCTTC.

The gene calls are TRBV7-2 and TRBJ1-1; D call uncertain. CDR1 and CDR2 from the germline V gene are SGHTA and FQGNSA. Trimming took 0 bases from V and 5 from J, leaving 4 bases between them. This CDR3 has 12 amino acids. The chain's CDR3 is CASSLAGTEAFF. The CDR3 DNA sequence: TGTGCCAGCAGCTTAGCGGGTACTGAAGCTTTCTTT.

About this clonotype: One junction end disagrees with the germline gene, perhaps due to a read error. The J gene is TRBJ1-5, the V gene TRBV4-3; D remains unclear. The CDR3 has 15 residues. Germline-derived CDR1 and CDR2 are LGHNA and YSLEER. The CDR3, as DNA: TGCGCCAGGAGCCAAAGAATCGGGAGCAATCAGCCCCAACATTTT. Residues: CARSQRIGSNQPQHF.

The chain combines TRBV6-1 with TRBJ2-3, with D perhaps TRBD2 (6 bases). The CDR3 is 17 amino acids. Germline V gives CDR1 MNHNS, CDR2 SASEGT. The DNA of the CDR3 is TGTGTCAGTAGCGTCCTGGGTAGGCGGGGCTGCACAGATACGCAGTATTTT. It translates to CVSSVLGRRGCTDTQYF.

On this clonotype: It may be a read error: a sequence one base away is much more abundant. The DNA of the CDR3 is TGCAGTGCTAGATCCCAGTGGGAGCACCGGGGGCACAAAGATACGCAGTATTTT. Protein: CSARSQWEHRGHKDTQYF. V is TRBV20-1 and J is TRBJ2-3; the D gene could be TRBD1 or TRBD2 (6 bases each). Looked up from germline, CDR1 is DFQATT and CDR2 is SNEGSKA (reference sequence). CDR3 size: 18 residues. The V end was cut by 2 bases, the J end by 5 bases, with 26 bases between.

In this sample, this clonotype turned up many times. This chain links TRBV11-3 with TRBJ2-3, with 13 bases matching TRBD2. The ends lost 5 bases at V and 7 bases at J; junction bases unmatched: 6. This CDR3 region has 15 residues. Germline CDR1 reads SGHNT; CDR2 reads YENEEA. The DNA for the CDR3 is TGTGCCAGCAGCCCAGGACTAGCGGGGGTTTATACGCAGTATTTT. It encodes CASSPGLAGVYTQYF. The full variable domain, completed using reference TRBV11-3 and TRBJ2-3, is EAGVVQSPRYKIIEKKQPVAFWCNPISGHNTLYWYLQNLGQGPELLIRYENEEAVDDSQLPKDRFSAERLKGVDSTLKIQPAELGDSAVYLCASSPGLAGVYTQYFGPGTRLTVL.

CDR3 in amino acids: CASSALPAGGSYNEQFF. The CDR3 DNA sequence: TGTGCCAGCAGTGCTTTGCCCGCAGGGGGCTCCTACAATGAGCAGTTCTTC. The chain links TRBV6-2 or TRBV6-3 to TRBJ2-1, with 7 bases fitting TRBD1. V was pared by 5 bases and J by 0 bases, with 10 bases of the junction left unmatched. The CDR3 spans 17 residues. CDR1 and CDR2 from the germline V gene are MNHEY and SVGEGT.

About this clonotype itself: One junction end does not reproduce the germline sequence, and a read error may be involved. V is TRBV11-2 and J is TRBJ2-1, with 10 nucleotides matching TRBD2. CDR1 and CDR2 (germline): SGHAT, FQNNGV. This CDR3 has 16 amino acids. CDR3 bases: TGTGCCAGCATCTTAGAGTCTAGCGGGGGAAATAATGAGCAGTTCTTC. Its protein product is CASILESSGGNNEQFF.

This clonotype was detected a few times. The genes are TRBV5-6 and TRBJ2-1; maybe TRBD2 (5 bases). V lost 2 bases and J lost 8, with 8 bases in between. Germline values: CDR1 SGHDT, CDR2 YYEEEE. The length of the CDR3 is 12 residues. Here the CDR3 reads CASSLLGYEQFF. DNA for the CDR3: TGTGCCAGCAGCTTACTAGGATATGAGCAGTTCTTC.

This clonotype turned up a few times. A much bigger clone sits one base away, suggesting this may be a read error. The chain is built from TRBV6-1 and TRBJ1-1, with D possibly being TRBD1 (6 bases). CDR1 is MNHNS and CDR2 is SASEGT in the germline V gene. The CDR3 consists of 12 residues. CDR3 nucleotide sequence: TGTGCCAGCAGCCCCAGGGGCACTGAAGCTTCCTTT. It codes for CASSPRGTEASF.

A note on this clonotype: Given the absence of the conserved phenylalanine or tryptophan at the CDR3 end, a read error is likely. This chain uses TRBV20-1 with TRBJ2-3; maybe TRBD2 (7 bases). The V end was cut by 5 bases, the J end by 1 base, with 22 bases between. Germline assignment: CDR1 DFQATT and CDR2 SNEGSKA (reference sequence). The CDR3 is 17 residues long. The DNA of the CDR3 is TGCAGTGCTCCCACGGCGGGGGCAATGCACCGCACAGATACGCAGTATATT. It yields the protein CSAPTAGAMHRTDTQYI.

About this clonotype itself: An end of the junction does not agree with germline; a read error may underlie this. J is TRBJ2-1 and V is TRBV12-3 or TRBV12-4; D uncertain. This CDR3 spans 13 amino acids. The CDR3 coding sequence is TGTGCCAACAGTTTACCTCCTAGAGATGAGCAGTTCTTC. Translated: CANSLPPRDEQFF.

V is TRBV20-1 and J is TRBJ1-2, with D possibly TRBD1 on 5 matching bases. The CDR3 sequence is 13 residues long. Germline CDR1 reads DFQATT; CDR2 reads SNEGSKA (reference sequence). V lost 8 bases, J lost 3 bases, and 16 bases lay in between. In DNA form, the CDR3 reads TGCAGTTCTCTCTTCCAGGGATACTATGGCTACACCTTC. Its protein product is CSSLFQGYYGYTF.

About this clonotype: A much larger clone differs by one base, so this may be a read error. The CDR3 nucleotides are TGCAGTGCTAGAGGGGACCTCAACATTGAAGCTTTCTTT. It codes for CSARGDLNIEAFF. The chain joins TRBV20-1 to TRBJ1-1; a weak D match, TRBD1 (5 bases). This CDR3 has 13 amino acids. Germline CDR1 and CDR2: DFQATT and SNEGSKA (reference sequence).

The CDR3 sequence: CSDVTNTEAFF. For the CDR3, the DNA is TGCAGTGATGTCACGAACACTGAAGCTTTCTTT. The V call is TRBV20-1, the J call TRBJ1-1; D is uncertain. Per the germline V gene, CDR1 is DFQATT and CDR2 is SNEGSKA (reference sequence). V gave up 7 bases and J gave up 1 base, with 7 bases separating them. The CDR3 consists of 11 residues.

On this clonotype: A read error may explain this, as a much larger clone is one base away. This chain connects TRBV6-1 to TRBJ2-1; maybe TRBD2 (7 bases). Trimming shortened V by 8 bases and J by 7 bases, and 15 bases separated the two germline ends. The CDR3 totals 13 residues. The germline V gene has CDR1 MNHNS and CDR2 SASEGT. CDR3 loop: CASAARGLNEQFF. The CDR3 DNA reads as TGTGCCAGCGCGGCGCGGGGGCTTAATGAGCAGTTCTTC.

In the case of this clonotype: Germline and junction disagree at one end, which may indicate a read error. The chain employs TRBV29-1 and TRBJ1-2; a possible D gene is TRBD1 (5 bases). This CDR3 has 15 residues. Per the germline V gene, CDR1 is SQVTM and CDR2 is ANQGSEA. In DNA form, the CDR3 reads TGCAGCGTGACTCCGGACACCATTTCGTGGTATGACTACACCTTC. Translating gives CSVTPDTISWYDYTF. Together with reference TRBV29-1 and TRBJ1-2, the CDR3 gives the full variable domain: SAVISQKPSRDICQRGTSLTIQCQVDSQVTMMFWYRQQPGQSLTLIATANQGSEATYESGFVIDKFPISRPNLTFSTLTVSNMSPEDSSIYLCSVTPDTISWYDYTFGSGTRLTVV.

The CDR3: CASSLSGGPTDTQYF. As DNA, the CDR3 is TGCGCCAGCAGCCTAAGCGGGGGGCCCACAGATACGCAGTATTTT. The rearrangement links TRBV5-1 to TRBJ2-3; 9 bases align to TRBD2. Trimming cost V 4 bases and J 2 bases; bases outside gene matches: 5. The germline CDR1 and CDR2 sequences are SGHRS and YFSETQ. The CDR3 loop spans 15 amino acids.

In its sample, this clonotype was seen many times. The V call is TRBV12-3 or TRBV12-4, the J call TRBJ2-7; TRBD1 might be the D (6 bases). The V end was cut by 6 bases, the J end by 2 bases, with 14 bases between. This CDR3 has 14 amino acids. The DNA for the CDR3 is TGTGCCAGCAGGCTACAACAGGGACCCTACGAGCAGTACTTC. Translated: CASRLQQGPYEQYF.